This entry lists 20 T cell receptor beta chains sequenced from one sample in a study of shared clonotypes between healthy human individuals. TCRdb's table, derived via immunoSEQ multiplex PCR, lists solely in-frame clones and lacks some. The sample includes approximately 2.5 million clones, more than 85% of them seen just once. Sequenced: naive CD4+ T cells from PBMCs. As to subset: CD45RA+ positively selected. These TCRs come from a man younger than 30 in good health. Some clones in this sample may be carry-over from other donors' samples.

This clone was picked up one time. The rearrangement links TRBV7-9 to TRBJ1-3, with D possibly matching TRBD1 (5 bases). The CDR3 covers 14 residues. Germline CDR1 is SEHNR and CDR2 is FQNEAQ (reference sequence). Trimming removed 3 bases from V and 2 bases from J, with 8 bases in between. The CDR3 spells CASSFKGTGNTIYF. The CDR3, as DNA: TGTGCCAGCAGCTTTAAGGGGACTGGAAACACCATATATTTT.

This clone showed up just once. Other DNA variants within this sample encode the same CDR3. This chain uses TRBV28 with TRBJ2-5, with D possibly called TRBD1 or TRBD2 (5 bases each). The CDR3 has 14 residues. The germline V gene has CDR1 MDHEN and CDR2 SYDVKM. V was cut by 4 bases and J by 1 base, with 10 bases left in between. The chain's CDR3 is CASSSPGSQETQYF. DNA of the CDR3: TGTGCCAGCAGTTCACCAGGGAGCCAAGAGACCCAGTACTTC.

A word on this clone: The sample contains more than one DNA sequence encoding this CDR3. This rearrangement joins TRBV6-5 to TRBJ1-5; perhaps TRBD1 as D (5 bases). Germline V lookup: CDR1 MNHEY, CDR2 SVGAGI. Trimming took 8 bases from V and 6 from J, leaving 11 bases between them. The CDR3 extends over 12 amino acids. The DNA for the CDR3 is TGTGCCAGCGGCGGGGGGGGTCAGCCCCAGCATTTT. It is translated as CASGGGGQPQHF.

The CDR3, as DNA: TGTGCCACCGGGACAGCCCTTCTCGAGCAGTACTTC. It yields the protein CATGTALLEQYF. This chain uses TRBV10-3 with TRBJ2-7; TRBD1 agrees at 7 bases. CDR1 and CDR2 (germline): ENHRY, SYGVKD. The length of the CDR3 is 12 residues. V shed 10 bases, J shed 6 bases, and the junction held 9 bases outside the gene matches.

The chain recombines TRBV7-9 with TRBJ2-4; 9 bases fit TRBD2. J was trimmed by 3 bases and V by 7 bases; bases with no gene match: 7. This CDR3 region has 15 residues. Germline-derived CDR1 and CDR2 are SEHNR and FQNEAQ (reference sequence). The CDR3 DNA sequence: TGTGCCAGCATGGACCAGACTAGCGGCAAAAACATTCAGTACTTC. This sequence encodes CASMDQTSGKNIQYF.

V is TRBV5-4 and J is TRBJ1-2; D possibly corresponds to TRBD1 (5 bases). Germline CDR1 and CDR2: SGHNT and YYREEE (reference sequence). The V end was cut by 4 bases, the J end by 5 bases, with 24 bases between. This CDR3 has 17 residues. CDR3 region: CASSPRTPGTARYGYTF. CDR3 in DNA: TGTGCCAGCAGCCCCCGTACTCCGGGGACCGCTCGATATGGCTACACCTTC.

As for this clone: Other DNA sequences from this sample encode an identical CDR3 as well. The chain is built from TRBV5-6 and TRBJ1-5; D is unresolved. V was cut by 0 bases and J by 7 bases, with 8 bases left in between. The CDR3 consists of 13 residues. Germline loops: CDR1 SGHDT, CDR2 YYEEEE. The CDR3 spells CASSLGRGQPQHF. As DNA, the CDR3 is TGTGCCAGCAGCTTGGGGAGAGGACAGCCCCAGCATTTT.

In this sample, this clone turned up once. The rearrangement uses TRBV7-3 and TRBJ2-1; 8 bases match TRBD2. Trimming cost V 6 bases and J 0 bases; bases outside gene matches: 7. Per germline, CDR1 SGHTA and CDR2 FQGTGA. The CDR3 has 16 residues. The CDR3 sequence: CASRATAGGSYNEQFF. In DNA, the CDR3 is TGTGCCAGCAGGGCCACGGCGGGAGGCTCCTACAATGAGCAGTTCTTC.

This chain connects TRBV7-9 to TRBJ2-1; 10 bases are shared with TRBD2. This CDR3 is 16 amino acids long. CDR1 is SEHNR and CDR2 is FQNEAQ in the germline V gene (reference sequence). V shed 6 bases and J 7 bases; nucleotides not matched to a gene: 12. In nucleotides, the CDR3 is TGTGCCAGCAGGGGCCCGGGGACTAGCGCCGAGAATGAGCAGTTCTTC. As protein: CASRGPGTSAENEQFF.

This chain links TRBV6-5 with TRBJ2-5; 7 bases are shared with TRBD1. The V segment lost 10 bases and the J segment 5 bases; nucleotides outside the gene matches: 10. The CDR3 has 13 residues. CDR1 is MNHEY and CDR2 is SVGAGI in the germline V gene. The CDR3 DNA follows: TGTGCCACCTCGACAGGGCTGATGGAGACCCAGTACTTC. Translation: CATSTGLMETQYF.

The chain employs TRBV7-9 and TRBJ1-1; possible D gene TRBD1, 6 bases. The germline V gene encodes CDR1 SEHNR and CDR2 FQNEAQ (reference sequence). CDR3 size: 15 residues. V shed 2 bases and J shed 5 bases, with 15 bases lying between them. CDR3 in DNA: TGTGCCAGCAGCTTATTGGGGGGCCAAGGTACTGAAGCTTTCTTT. It is translated as CASSLLGGQGTEAFF.

The J gene is TRBJ2-1, the V gene TRBV7-9; TRBD2 matches 12 bases. The germline V gene encodes CDR1 SEHNR and CDR2 FQNEAQ (reference sequence). CDR3 length equals 17 residues. Trimming at V came to 2 bases and at J to 5 bases, leaving 7 bases not matched to a gene. The DNA for the CDR3 is TGTGCCAGCAGCTTAAGCACTAGCGGGAGGTCTAACAATGAGCAGTTCTTC. Translated: CASSLSTSGRSNNEQFF.

The V and J genes are TRBV7-2 and TRBJ1-5; TRBD1 matches at 10 bases. CDR3 length: 14 amino acids. Looked up from germline, CDR1 is SGHTA and CDR2 is FQGNSA. J gave up 6 bases and V 5 bases, and 4 bases lay outside the gene matches. Written as DNA, the CDR3 is TGTGCCAGCAGCCCTGGGACAGGGGTTCAGCCCCAGCATTTT. Protein product: CASSPGTGVQPQHF. The full variable domain, with the rest looked up from reference TRBV7-2 and TRBJ1-5, is GAGVSQSPSNKVTEKGKDVELRCDPISGHTALYWYRQSLGQGLEFLIYFQGNSAPDKSGLPSDRFSAERTGGSVSTLTIQRTQQEDSAVYLCASSPGTGVQPQHFGDGTRLSIL.

This clone has only one observation. The V call is TRBV5-1, the J call TRBJ2-2; TRBD1 aligns across 7 bases. V shed 3 bases and J 6 bases; nucleotides not matched to a gene: 8. CDR1 is SGHRS and CDR2 is YFSETQ in the germline V gene. CDR3 size: 15 residues. CDR3 coding DNA: TGCGCCAGCAGCTCCTTGACAGGGATGGCCGGGGAGCTGTTTTTT. It codes for CASSSLTGMAGELFF.

The chain is built from TRBV2 and TRBJ1-3; TRBD1 aligns across 10 bases. V trimming: 6 bases; J trimming: 8 bases; junction bases outside the gene matches: 7. This CDR3 contains 14 residues. From germline, CDR1 is SNHLY and CDR2 FYNNEI. CDR3 coding DNA: TGTGCCAGCAGCATGACAGGGGGCGCAGACACCATATATTTT. The encoded protein is CASSMTGGADTIYF.

The genes are TRBV6-5 and TRBJ1-2, with no clear D. Trimming cost V 0 bases and J 2 bases, with 10 bases left between them. In germline, CDR1 is MNHEY, CDR2 SVGAGI. The CDR3 runs 15 residues. CDR3 nucleotide sequence: TGTGCCAGCAGTTACTCGCCGGCGATCAACTATGGCTACACCTTC. As protein: CASSYSPAINYGYTF.

This chain uses TRBV7-9 with TRBJ2-2; maybe TRBD1 (6 bases). V was trimmed by 6 bases and J by 4 bases, leaving 15 bases between them. The CDR3 is 15 amino acids. Germline CDR1 SEHNR, CDR2 FQNEAQ (reference sequence). In nucleotides, the CDR3 is TGTGCCAGCAGTTCCCGGATAGGGGGCACCGGGGAGCTGTTTTTT. Protein product: CASSSRIGGTGELFF.

J is TRBJ1-2 and V is TRBV5-1, with D possibly matching TRBD1 (6 bases). The CDR3 contains 14 residues. V lost 0 bases and J 6 bases, leaving 12 bases between the germline ends. CDR1 SGHRS and CDR2 YFSETQ come from the germline V gene. DNA for the CDR3: TGCGCCAGCAGCTTGGTAGCGCAGGGGAATGGCTACACCTTC. This codes for CASSLVAQGNGYTF.

Concerning this clone: Other DNA sequences from this sample encode an identical CDR3 as well. This sequence joins TRBV4-1 and TRBJ2-3; 15 bases fit TRBD2. CDR1 MGHRA and CDR2 YSYEKL come from the germline V gene. The junction had 2 bases not matched to a gene; V was cut back by 4 bases and J by 3 bases. The CDR3 is 16 amino acids. The CDR3 DNA reads TGCGCCAGCAGCCGGGGACTAGCGGGAGGAACAGATACGCAGTATTTT. Its protein product is CASSRGLAGGTDTQYF.

The CDR3 protein is CASSPATGAIYEQYF. CDR3 nucleotide sequence: TGTGCCAGCTCACCGGCTACAGGAGCAATCTACGAGCAGTACTTC. The chain recombines TRBV18 with TRBJ2-7; a weak D match, TRBD1 (5 bases). Trimming stripped 3 bases from V and 3 bases from J, with 15 bases between. The length of the CDR3 is 15 residues. Germline values: CDR1 KGHSH, CDR2 LQKENI.